These T cell receptor beta chains were read from a single sample in a study of T cell repertoires in cytomegalovirus infection. One entry per CDR3 protein results from TCRdb running MiXCR on the reads. This table holds about 740,000 distinct CDR3 sequences, less than 40% found once. Source material: PBMCs. These receptors came from a human donor in good health (CMV status not recorded). Some clones in this sample may be carry-over from other donors' samples. Both conserved end residues are part of each CDR3. D genes are given only for firm matches. Some rows mark clone size as missing; the rest say once, few, many or name a class of expanded clone.

CDR3 protein	CDR3 DNA	clone size	J gene	V gene	D gene
CASSQVSGLVGETQYF	TGCGCCAGCAGCCAAGTTAGCGGGCTCGTAGGAGAGACCCAGTACTTC	.	TRBJ2-5	TRBV4-1	TRBD2
CASSWEREGAQYF	TGTGCCAGCAGCTGGGAGAGGGAGGGTGCGCAGTATTTT	many	TRBJ2-3	TRBV7-2	TRBD2
CAISVSNRDQPQHF	TGTGCCATCAGTGTATCGAATAGGGATCAGCCCCAGCATTTT	.	TRBJ1-5	TRBV10-3	.
CASTTELNYGYTF	TGTGCCAGCACCACAGAGTTAAACTATGGCTACACCTTC	.	TRBJ1-2	TRBV7-8	.
CASSFRRSYGYTF	TGTGCCAGCAGTTTCAGGAGGAGCTATGGCTACACCTTC	few	TRBJ1-2	TRBV28	.
CASSSVKTQYF	TGTGCCAGCAGCTCCGTCAAGACCCAGTACTTC	few	TRBJ2-5	TRBV7-2	.
CASSQWVGLAGADTQYF	TGTGCCAGCAGCCAATGGGTGGGACTAGCGGGAGCAGATACGCAGTATTTT	many	TRBJ2-3	TRBV7-2	TRBD2
CARSLYQGHTEAFF	TGTGCCCGCAGTTTATACCAGGGGCACACTGAAGCTTTCTTT	.	TRBJ1-1	TRBV27	.
CASSLGDGDTYEQYF	TGTGCCAGCAGCTTAGGGGATGGGGATACCTACGAGCAGTACTTC	few	TRBJ2-7	TRBV7-6	.
CASSQDGKAFF	TGTGCCAGCAGCCAAGATGGGAAAGCTTTCTTT	.	TRBJ1-1	TRBV3-1	.
CASTRDRVNIQYF	TGTGCCAGCACGAGGGACAGGGTAAACATTCAGTACTTC	.	TRBJ2-4	TRBV28	TRBD1
CATRRSLGGQEQYF	TGTGCCACCAGGCGGAGCCTTGGAGGGCAAGAGCAGTACTTC	.	TRBJ2-7	TRBV6-2/TRBV6-3	.
CASSQEGVGNQPQHF	TGCGCCAGCAGCCAAGAAGGGGTTGGCAATCAGCCCCAGCATTTT	few	TRBJ1-5	TRBV4-1	.
CASTPVGSGANVLTF	TGTGCCAGCACCCCTGTGGGGTCCGGGGCCAACGTCCTGACTTTC	.	TRBJ2-6	TRBV28	.
CASRSYGTDVVTLKAFF	TGTGCCAGCAGGTCATACGGGACAGACGTTGTAACACTGAAAGCTTTCTTT	few	TRBJ1-1	TRBV28	TRBD1
CASSYSAYSYMNTEAFF	TGTGCCAGCAGTTACTCGGCTTACAGCTACATGAACACTGAAGCTTTCTTT	few	TRBJ1-1	TRBV6-5	.
CASSTPGTGETQYF	TGTGCCAGCAGCACTCCCGGGACCGGAGAGACCCAGTACTTC	many	TRBJ2-5	TRBV7-2	.
CASGLVGLGTDTQYF	TGTGCTAGTGGTTTGGTAGGGTTGGGCACAGATACGCAGTATTTT	.	TRBJ2-3	TRBV12-5	.
CASSHRSGREYNEQFF	TGTGCCAGCAGCCACCGTAGCGGGAGGGAATACAATGAGCAGTTCTTC	.	TRBJ2-1	TRBV3-1	TRBD2
CASRPGQGLTDTQYF	TGTGCCAGCAGACCAGGACAGGGGTTAACAGATACGCAGTATTTT	many	TRBJ2-3	TRBV7-9	TRBD1
CASSVDDSRGNTIYF	TGTGCCAGCAGCGTAGACGACAGCCGAGGAAACACCATATATTTT	few	TRBJ1-3	TRBV9	.
CASSQEGTGSYEQYF	TGCGCCAGCAGCCAAGAAGGGACAGGGTCCTACGAGCAGTACTTC	.	TRBJ2-7	TRBV4-1	TRBD1
CASTGAGGQPQHF	TGTGCCAGCACAGGGGCGGGCGGTCAGCCCCAGCATTTT	few	TRBJ1-5	TRBV7-2	.
CSVGNRAGPSTDTQYF	TGCAGCGTTGGCAATCGTGCAGGGCCTAGCACAGATACGCAGTATTTT	.	TRBJ2-3	TRBV29-1	.
CASSRGQDTEAFF	TGTGCCAGCAGCCGCGGACAGGACACTGAAGCTTTCTTT	few	TRBJ1-1	TRBV7-8	TRBD1
CASSFATALPTDTQYF	TGTGCCAGCAGCTTCGCGACAGCCTTACCCACAGATACGCAGTATTTT	few	TRBJ2-3	TRBV11-1	.
CASSPIGEGMNTEAFF	TGTGCCAGCAGCCCTATTGGGGAGGGGATGAACACTGAAGCTTTCTTT	many	TRBJ1-1	TRBV7-8	.
CASSSQPDRANEKLFF	TGTGCCAGCAGCTCCCAACCGGACAGGGCTAATGAAAAACTGTTTTTT	few	TRBJ1-4	TRBV11-2	TRBD1
CASSFRGAPSYEQYF	TGTGCCAGCAGTTTCAGGGGGGCCCCCTCCTACGAGCAGTACTTC	.	TRBJ2-7	TRBV28	.
CSSMRGSSYEQYF	TGCAGTTCTATGCGGGGGAGTTCCTACGAGCAGTACTTC	.	TRBJ2-7	TRBV20-1	TRBD2
CASSDFPGSIDNEQFF	TGTGCCAGCAGTGATTTCCCAGGGTCAATTGACAATGAGCAGTTCTTC	.	TRBJ2-1	TRBV2	.
CASSAGHALGSPLHF	TGTGCCAGCAGTGCCGGACACGCGCTCGGTTCACCCCTCCACTTT	.	TRBJ1-6	TRBV28	.
CASRRAGENEQFF	TGTGCCAGCAGACGAGCGGGAGAGAATGAGCAGTTCTTC	.	TRBJ2-1	TRBV11-3	TRBD2
CASSIGTGGNEQYF	TGTGCCAGTAGTATCGGGACAGGGGGCAACGAGCAGTACTTC	.	TRBJ2-7	TRBV19	TRBD1
CASGTSPYNEQFF	TGTGCCAGCGGGACTAGTCCCTACAATGAGCAGTTCTTC	few	TRBJ2-1	TRBV3-1	TRBD2
CSALKRQGAALAAFTAF	TGCAGTGCACTCAAAAGACAGGGGGCGGCTCTGGCTGCGTTCACCGCCTTC	.	TRBJ1-2	TRBV20-1	TRBD1
CASSLQGPSLRNEQFF	TGTGCCAGCAGTCTACAGGGACCCTCTCTCCGCAATGAGCAGTTCTTC	.	TRBJ2-1	TRBV28	.
CASSRRRNSPLQF	TGTGCCAGCAGCCGGAGGCGGAATTCACCCCTCCAATTT	.	TRBJ1-6	TRBV7-6	.
CASSYSSGGGLLAEAFF	TGTGCCAGCAGTTACTCTTCCGGAGGGGGGCTATTGGCTGAAGCTTTCTTT	.	TRBJ1-1	TRBV6-5	.
CASSVAPGFGNEQFF	TGTGCCAGCAGCGTAGCCCCAGGTTTTGGGAATGAGCAGTTCTTC	.	TRBJ2-1	TRBV9	.
CASSPSGGGIQYF	TGTGCCAGCAGCCCATCGGGAGGAGGCATTCAGTACTTC	few	TRBJ2-4	TRBV6-5	TRBD2
CASSPRPPHNEQYF	TGTGCCAGCTCACCACGACCACCTCATAACGAGCAGTACTTC	few	TRBJ2-7	TRBV18	.
CASSQGWGGGPLTYNEQFF	TGTGCCAGCAGCCAAGGGTGGGGCGGGGGGCCTCTTACTTACAATGAGCAGTTCTTC	few	TRBJ2-1	TRBV4-2	TRBD2
CASSFHRGEGTEAFF	TGTGCCAGCAGTTTTCACAGGGGAGAGGGCACTGAAGCTTTCTTT	.	TRBJ1-1	TRBV7-9	TRBD1
CASSLGLRGRITEAFF	TGTGCCAGCAGCTTAGGGCTCAGGGGGCGGATCACTGAAGCTTTCTTT	many	TRBJ1-1	TRBV7-2	TRBD1
CASSFLARVRYGYTF	TGTGCCAGCAGTTTTTTGGCCAGGGTGAGGTATGGCTACACCTTC	few	TRBJ1-2	TRBV28	.
CASRYGAGSQPQHF	TGTGCCAGCAGGTACGGAGCAGGGAGTCAGCCCCAGCATTTT	.	TRBJ1-5	TRBV27	.
CATSRDRGGTDTQYF	TGTGCCACCAGCAGAGATCGCGGGGGCACAGATACGCAGTATTTT	few	TRBJ2-3	TRBV15	.
CASSLAGAGNTIYF	TGTGCCAGCAGTTTAGCAGGGGCTGGAAACACCATATATTTT	many	TRBJ1-3	TRBV6-1	.
CASSFARGRVGNEQFF	TGTGCCAGCAGCTTCGCCAGGGGCCGGGTTGGGAATGAGCAGTTCTTC	.	TRBJ2-1	TRBV7-8	.
CATSRSGQGARSNQPQHF	TGTGCCACCAGCAGATCGGGACAGGGGGCGAGAAGCAATCAGCCCCAGCATTTT	few	TRBJ1-5	TRBV15	TRBD1
CSARDGGGLRSGNTIYF	TGCAGTGCTAGAGATGGTGGGGGGCTCAGGTCTGGAAACACCATATATTTT	.	TRBJ1-3	TRBV20-1	.
CASSQDGTNEKLFF	TGTGCCAGCAGCCAGGACGGGACTAATGAAAAACTGTTTTTT	few	TRBJ1-4	TRBV7-2	.
CASSFQFGGGRGQETQYF	TGTGCCAGCAGCTTTCAGTTCGGCGGCGGGAGGGGACAAGAGACCCAGTACTTC	few	TRBJ2-5	TRBV5-4	TRBD2
CASSLARTRNTQYF	TGTGCCAGCAGCTTAGCCCGTACCCGAAATACGCAGTATTTT	.	TRBJ2-3	TRBV7-8	.
CASSPLDLNEQYF	TGTGCCAGCAGTCCGCTCGACTTGAACGAGCAGTACTTC	.	TRBJ2-7	TRBV28	.